There are a few counts of the clone carrying this T cell receptor (beta chain). The source material, RNA transcripts, was used to amplify TCR beta CDR3 regions. Carried out on the TCR CDR3, a first-round RT-PCR used the HTBI primer set. A single record per CDR3 protein comes from TCRdb applying MiXCR to the multiplex PCR reads. This sample has under 400,000 distinct CDR3 sequences; 25% occur once, and the top ten carry about 73%. Germline V gives CDR1 MDHEN, CDR2 SYDVKM. This CDR3 comprises 13 residues. The V end lost 7 bases, the J end lost 4 bases, and 10 bases lay between the germline ends. The data originate from a study of T cells in Graves' hyperthyroidism and ophthalmopathy. Reasons for excluding patients were uncontrolled infection, other autoimmune disease, pregnancy or lactation.

This TCR was sampled from a man aged 50-60 years with Graves' hyperthyroidism. Specimen: blood. The genes are TRBV28 and TRBJ2-2; D not resolved. Here the CDR3 DNA reads TGTGCCAGCAAGTCTGACGTCACCGGGGAGCTGTTTTTT. The encoded protein is CASKSDVTGELFF.